The rows below give T cell receptor beta chains drawn from one sample of a study of blood T cell repertoires in COVID-19. Generated by immunoSEQ multiplex PCR, the TCRdb table keeps only in-frame clones and is missing some. The repertoire holds nearly 200,000 clones, 88% seen once, with about 6.8% in the top ten. Sequenced material: peripheral blood. These receptors were obtained from a woman aged 40 to 49 who had recovered from COVID-19. CDR3s include the opening cysteine and the closing phenylalanine or tryptophan. D genes are given only for firm matches. Clone size is given for some rows only: seen once, a few or many times, or a class if the clone is expanded.

CDR3nt,CDR3aa,j_gene,v_gene,d_gene,len,abundance
TGTGCCAGCTCATCAGTCCAGGGGACAGGGAATGAAAAACTGTTTTTT,CASSSVQGTGNEKLFF,TRBJ1-4,TRBV18,TRBD1,16,once
TGCAGTGGAGGGCCTGCCGAGCAGTACTTC,CSGGPAEQYF,TRBJ2-7,TRBV20-1,.,10,.
TGTGCCAGTAATTCGGGACAGGGATCCTACAATGAGCAGTTCTTC,CASNSGQGSYNEQFF,TRBJ2-1,TRBV19,TRBD1,15,.
TGTGCCAGCTCTCCCAAGGGGTCGGGTGAAGCTTTCTTT,CASSPKGSGEAFF,TRBJ1-1,TRBV18,.,13,.
TGTGCCAGCAGCTTAGGGGGACAAAACAATGAGCAGTTCTTC,CASSLGGQNNEQFF,TRBJ2-1,TRBV7-9,.,14,.
TGTGCCCTACAGGGGGCCGGGTATCAGCCCCAGCATTTT,CALQGAGYQPQHF,TRBJ1-5,TRBV28,TRBD1,13,.
TGTGCCAGCAGTTTGATCAGCGGGAGGGCCCGGACCGGGGAGCTGTTTTTT,CASSLISGRARTGELFF,TRBJ2-2,TRBV28,TRBD2,17,few
TGTGCCAGCAGTAGCCGGGTCGAGCACTATGGCTACACCTTC,CASSSRVEHYGYTF,TRBJ1-2,TRBV28,.,14,.
TGTGCCAGCAGCTTAGACCATCCGAACACCGGGGAGCTGTTTTTT,CASSLDHPNTGELFF,TRBJ2-2,TRBV11-3,.,15,.
TGTGCCAGCAGCCAAGTGGGCAGGGCCATGAACACTGAAGCTTTCTTT,CASSQVGRAMNTEAFF,TRBJ1-1,TRBV4-2,.,16,.
TGTGCCAGTAGTCCCGAACAGGGAGTGAAAGATACGCAGTATTTT,CASSPEQGVKDTQYF,TRBJ2-3,TRBV19,.,15,.
TGTGCCATCAGCTCAACATCGGGACAGGGAGAAATACATTTT,CAISSTSGQGEIHF,TRBJ1-5,TRBV10-3,TRBD1,14,few
TGTGCCAGCAGCGTTCAAAGAACACCGGGGGAGCTGTTTTTT,CASSVQRTPGELFF,TRBJ2-2,TRBV9,.,14,once
TGTGCCAGCAGCTCAGGAACAGGGGGGAAAAACATTCAGTACTTC,CASSSGTGGKNIQYF,TRBJ2-4,TRBV7-8,TRBD1,15,.
TGTGCCAGCTGGGGGGGAATCGAAGCTTTCTTT,CASWGGIEAFF,TRBJ1-1,TRBV12-3/TRBV12-4,.,11,few
TGTGCCAGCAGCCCCCGACAGTATCAAGAGACCCAGTACTTC,CASSPRQYQETQYF,TRBJ2-5,TRBV7-9,.,14,.
TGTGCCAGTAGTCTACAGACAGGGACGATCTCTGGAAACACCATATATTTT,CASSLQTGTISGNTIYF,TRBJ1-3,TRBV19,TRBD1,17,.
TGTGCCAGCAGTTTAAGGGGGTTCCAAGAGACCCAGTACTTC,CASSLRGFQETQYF,TRBJ2-5,TRBV28,.,14,.
TGTGCCAGCAGTAGGACTAGTAATACGCAGTATTTT,CASSRTSNTQYF,TRBJ2-3,TRBV2,TRBD2,12,few
TGTGCCAGTAGTACAACCCGCTTGACAGGTGGATCTGGGTATGGCTACACCTTC,CASSTTRLTGGSGYGYTF,TRBJ1-2,TRBV19,.,18,.
TGTGCCAGCAGCTTAGACGAAGCGGGGGACTACAATGAGCAGTTCTTC,CASSLDEAGDYNEQFF,TRBJ2-1,TRBV11-1,TRBD2,16,.
TGTGCCAGCAGCGTCCAGGAGGGGTACGAGCAGTACTTC,CASSVQEGYEQYF,TRBJ2-7,TRBV7-8,.,13,once
TGTGCCAGCTCACCCCCGGGACAGGGTAATGAAAAACTGTTTTTT,CASSPPGQGNEKLFF,TRBJ1-4,TRBV18,TRBD1,15,.
TGTGCCAGTAGTATAGGGCGGCGAGCAAACATTCAGTACTTC,CASSIGRRANIQYF,TRBJ2-4,TRBV19,.,14,.
TGTGCCAGTAGTATAGTGGGGGGGGTGTACCAAGAGACCCAGTACTTC,CASSIVGGVYQETQYF,TRBJ2-5,TRBV19,TRBD2,16,once
TGCAGTGCTAGTTGGACAGGTAGCAATCAGCCCCAGCATTTT,CSASWTGSNQPQHF,TRBJ1-5,TRBV20-1,TRBD1,14,once
TGCGCCAGCAGCTACGGGAGAAACACAGATACGCAGTATTTT,CASSYGRNTDTQYF,TRBJ2-3,TRBV5-1,.,14,once
TGTGCCAGCAGTTTGGACAGGGGCCCCTACAATGAGCAGTTCTTC,CASSLDRGPYNEQFF,TRBJ2-1,TRBV6-5,TRBD1,15,.
TGTGCCAGCAGTTTTGAGGGGGCTGCAGATACGCAGTATTTT,CASSFEGAADTQYF,TRBJ2-3,TRBV27,TRBD1,14,.
TGCGCCAGCAGCGTCGACGGGGATCTGAACACTGAAGCTTTCTTT,CASSVDGDLNTEAFF,TRBJ1-1,TRBV5-1,.,15,.
TGCGCCAGCAGTCCCGACCCCGGGACACAGGCCTACGAGCAGTACTTC,CASSPDPGTQAYEQYF,TRBJ2-7,TRBV5-1,.,16,.
TGTGCCAGCAGTCGGGGACTGTCGATCACCGGGGAGCTGTTTTTT,CASSRGLSITGELFF,TRBJ2-2,TRBV7-2,.,15,.
TGTGCCAGCACCGAGGTACTAGCGGGAGCCAGCACAGATACGCAGTATTTT,CASTEVLAGASTDTQYF,TRBJ2-3,TRBV5-4,TRBD2,17,.
TGTGCCATCAGTGAAGGGACTTCCGAGCAGTACTTC,CAISEGTSEQYF,TRBJ2-7,TRBV10-3,.,12,.
TGTGCCAGCAGCTCATACTCTTACGAGCAGTACTTC,CASSSYSYEQYF,TRBJ2-7,TRBV7-2,.,12,.
TGTGCCAGTAGTAGCAGTACAGGGGTGAACACTGAAGCTTTCTTT,CASSSSTGVNTEAFF,TRBJ1-1,TRBV19,TRBD1,15,.
TGTGCCTGGAGTCCAGATTGGGGGCCGCACACTGAAGCTTTCTTT,CAWSPDWGPHTEAFF,TRBJ1-1,TRBV30,.,15,.
TGTGCCAGCAGCTTATCAGGTACAGGGGTCGGCACTGAAGCTTTCTTT,CASSLSGTGVGTEAFF,TRBJ1-1,TRBV7-8,TRBD1,16,.
TGTGCCAGCAGCTTGTATGCGGGGGATTATGGCTACACCTTC,CASSLYAGDYGYTF,TRBJ1-2,TRBV11-2,.,14,.
TGTGCCAGCAGTTACTCGAGCGGGAGAACCGGCGATGAGCAGTTCTTC,CASSYSSGRTGDEQFF,TRBJ2-1,TRBV6-5,TRBD2,16,.
TGTGCCAGCAGCCCAGGACTAGCGACGTCCCTTGAGCAGTTCTTC,CASSPGLATSLEQFF,TRBJ2-1,TRBV5-6,TRBD2,15,.
TGTGCCAGTAGTATGGTTGGACAGATGAACACTGAAGCTTTCTTT,CASSMVGQMNTEAFF,TRBJ1-1,TRBV19,.,15,.
TGTGCCAGCAGTTACGGGACTCCCCTGAACACTGAAGCTTTCTTT,CASSYGTPLNTEAFF,TRBJ1-1,TRBV6-5,.,15,once
TGTGCCAGCTCACTGGCCGGGACTCAAGGGGGCCAGCCCCAGCATTTT,CASSLAGTQGGQPQHF,TRBJ1-5,TRBV18,TRBD1,16,once
TGTGCCAGCAGCCGAGAAGAGGGACTAGCCACAGATACGCAGTATTTT,CASSREEGLATDTQYF,TRBJ2-3,TRBV6-4,TRBD2,16,.
TGTGCCATCAGCCTGGGGGGGGTTCAGCGGGTTAATGAGCAGTTCTTC,CAISLGGVQRVNEQFF,TRBJ2-1,TRBV10-3,TRBD2,16,.
TGTGCCAGCACGGACAGGGGGTCGCGTCAGCCCCAGCATTTT,CASTDRGSRQPQHF,TRBJ1-5,TRBV6-6,TRBD1,14,.
TGTGCCAGCAGCTTGGAGGGGGCGGAAGGAAACACCATATATTTT,CASSLEGAEGNTIYF,TRBJ1-3,TRBV5-5,TRBD1,15,.
TGTGCCAGCAGTTTATATGATCTAGCGGGAGGGCACGAGCAGTACTTC,CASSLYDLAGGHEQYF,TRBJ2-7,TRBV27,TRBD2,16,.
TGCGCCAGCAGCCAAGAGTGGGTAGCGTTCGATGAGCAGTTCTTC,CASSQEWVAFDEQFF,TRBJ2-1,TRBV4-3,.,15,.
TGTGCCAGCAGCCTCGGACTAGATATCGGGGAGCTGTTTTTT,CASSLGLDIGELFF,TRBJ2-2,TRBV5-5,TRBD2,14,.
TGTGCCAGCAGTTTAGACCCGGGAAACTCCTACAATGAGCAGTTCTTC,CASSLDPGNSYNEQFF,TRBJ2-1,TRBV28,.,16,.
TGTGCCACCAGTGGTACCGGGACAGGCCTCTACAATGAGCAGTTCTTC,CATSGTGTGLYNEQFF,TRBJ2-1,TRBV24-1,TRBD1,16,.
TGTGCCAGCAGTCCCTCTAGCGGAACAGATACGCAGTATTTT,CASSPSSGTDTQYF,TRBJ2-3,TRBV28,TRBD2,14,.